The present T cell receptor beta chain was sequenced within a study of Ad26.COV2.S vaccination and SARS-CoV-2 variants. Whole-study context: The study gave Ad26.COV2.S intramuscularly, once or twice 56 days apart.

Libraries were prepared by immunoSEQ multiplex PCR; TCRdb keeps only in-frame clonotypes and omits some of them. The sample shows about 390,000 clones, 80% to 90% of them seen only once. Study-wide points: It was found that vaccine and placebo recipients had similar non-spike TCR breadth.

Treatment given: some 19 received Ad26.COV2.S at low or high dose, single or two shots; roughly 5 received placebo; per-sample allocation not given. On day 63 after the first injection, vaccine and placebo recipients gave samples. The germline gives CDR1 SQVTM, CDR2 ANQGSEA. The length of the CDR3 is 13 residues. The junction had 8 bases not matched to a gene; V was cut back by 7 bases and J by 7 bases. Notes on this clone: As yet, its antigen is unknown.

Sequencing was performed on peripheral blood, taken in a trial of Ad26.COV2.S vaccine versus placebo. This sequence originates from a person aged 18-65 years who received the Ad26.COV2.S COVID-19 vaccine or a placebo. The chain employs TRBV29-1 and TRBJ1-5, with 9 bases matching TRBD1. This chain's CDR3 is CSAGQGRGQPQHF. The CDR3 DNA follows: TGCAGCGCTGGACAGGGGAGAGGACAGCCCCAGCATTTT. Variable domain in full (rest from reference TRBV29-1 and TRBJ1-5): SAVISQKPSRDICQRGTSLTIQCQVDSQVTMMFWYRQQPGQSLTLIATANQGSEATYESGFVIDKFPISRPNLTFSTLTVSNMSPEDSSIYLCSAGQGRGQPQHFGDGTRLSIL.